This T cell receptor beta chain is from a study of cytomegalovirus exposure and HLA in healthy donors. Donors had nominal health at sampling but likely had unrecorded immune exposures. The PCR had 60 Vbeta and 13 Jbeta primers. Sequencing was performed with immunoSEQ multiplex PCR; in TCRdb, only in-frame clones are kept and a portion is missing. The sample holds 60,000 to 85,000 clones, about 66% seen once. Study-level points and caveats: Analysis was performed later, and it showed HLA-associated TCR beta chains to be more clonally expanded than equally common others. Previously analyzed data showed that most TCR beta V segments were productive at a frequency of about 90% or about 30%.

Note on this clone: Its antigen is currently unknown.

Germline V gene lookup returns CDR1 ENHRY and CDR2 SYGVKD. The CDR3 runs 15 residues. Unmatched junction bases numbered 5, after V lost 6 bases and J lost 4 bases. The gene calls are TRBV10-3 and TRBJ2-1; TRBD2 matches 11 bases. Sequencing was performed on PBMCs. This TCR was recovered from a man aged 55 to 70 in good health and CMV-seropositive. The CDR3 loop reads CAISLASGRYNEQFF. CDR3 sequence (DNA): TGTGCCATCAGCCTGGCTAGCGGGAGGTACAATGAGCAGTTCTTC.